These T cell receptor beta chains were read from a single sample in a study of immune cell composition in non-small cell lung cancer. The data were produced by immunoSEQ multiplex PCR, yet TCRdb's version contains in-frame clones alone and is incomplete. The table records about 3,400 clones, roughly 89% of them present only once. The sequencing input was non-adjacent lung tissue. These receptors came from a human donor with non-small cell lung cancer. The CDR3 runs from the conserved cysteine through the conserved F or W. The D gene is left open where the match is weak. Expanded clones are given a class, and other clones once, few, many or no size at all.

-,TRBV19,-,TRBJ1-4,TGTGCCAGTAGTATACCCAGCAGGGTGGGTAATGAAAAACTGTTTTTT,CASSIPSRVGNEKLFF
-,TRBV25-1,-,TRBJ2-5,TGTGCCAGCAGTGAATGGGGGGACTTGAAGGGGGAGACCCAGTACTTC,CASSEWGDLKGETQYF
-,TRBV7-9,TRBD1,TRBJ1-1,TGTGCCAGCAGCTTAGGACAGGGTTTGAACACTGAAGCTTTCTTT,CASSLGQGLNTEAFF
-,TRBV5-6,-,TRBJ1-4,TGTGCCAGCAGCGAACAAGGGGGATTGCATGGAGGTGAAAAACTGTTTTTT,CASSEQGGLHGGEKLFF
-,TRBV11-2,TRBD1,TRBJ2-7,TGTGCCAGCAGCCTAGGCGTCGGCAGGGGGACCTCCTACGAGCAGTACTTC,CASSLGVGRGTSYEQYF
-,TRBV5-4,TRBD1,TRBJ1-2,TGTGCCAGCAGCCACCCGGGACAGGGAAAAAATGGCTACACCTTC,CASSHPGQGKNGYTF
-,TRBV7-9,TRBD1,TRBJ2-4,TGTGCCAGCAGCCTGGACAGGGGGACCAAAAACATTCAGTACTTC,CASSLDRGTKNIQYF
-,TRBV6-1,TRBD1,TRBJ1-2,TGTGCCAGCAGTCTAGCGACAGGGGCGTCCTATGGCTACACCTTC,CASSLATGASYGYTF
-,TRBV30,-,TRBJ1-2,TGTGCCCTATTAAGGGGCAACTATGGCTACACCTTC,CALLRGNYGYTF
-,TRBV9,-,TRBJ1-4,TGTGCCAGCAGCGTAGGTCTGGGGGCCGGTGAAAAACTGTTTTTT,CASSVGLGAGEKLFF
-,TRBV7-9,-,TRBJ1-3,TGTGCCAGCAGCTTAGACAGCTACTCTGGAAACACCATATATTTT,CASSLDSYSGNTIYF
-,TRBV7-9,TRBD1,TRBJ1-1,TGTGCCAGCAGCCGACAGGGAACAACTGAAGCTTTCTTT,CASSRQGTTEAFF
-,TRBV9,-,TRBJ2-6,TGTGCCAGCAGCGCCGCAGGGGAAAGGGGCCCTGGGGCCAACGTCCTGACTTTC,CASSAAGERGPGANVLTF
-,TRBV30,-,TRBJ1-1,TGTGCCTGGAAAATTGCGGGGCTTGAAGCTTTCTTT,CAWKIAGLEAFF
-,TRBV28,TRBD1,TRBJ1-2,TGTGCCAGCAGCCCGGACAGGTACTATGGCTACACCTTC,CASSPDRYYGYTF
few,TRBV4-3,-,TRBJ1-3,TGCGCCAGCAGCCAAGGAGCCTCTGGAAACACCATATATTTT,CASSQGASGNTIYF
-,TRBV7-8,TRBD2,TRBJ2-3,TGTGCCAGCAGCTTAGCGGGACTAGCAGGTTTTAGCACAGATACGCAGTATTTT,CASSLAGLAGFSTDTQYF
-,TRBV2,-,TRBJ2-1,TGTGCCAGCAGGCCTCCAGCGGGCGAGGAGCAGTTCTTC,CASRPPAGEEQFF
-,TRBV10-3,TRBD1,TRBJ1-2,TGTGCCATCAGTTCCGGGACAGACTCCTATGGCTACACCTTC,CAISSGTDSYGYTF
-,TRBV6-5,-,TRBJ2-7,TGTGCCAGCAGTCCCGGCAGAGGAAAGTACGAGCAGTACTTC,CASSPGRGKYEQYF
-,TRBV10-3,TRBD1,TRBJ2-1,TGTGCCATCAGTGGTCCCGGGACAGGATACTACAATGAGCAGTTCTTC,CAISGPGTGYYNEQFF
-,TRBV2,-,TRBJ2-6,TGTGCCAGTTTTCTCTCTGGGGCCAACGTCCTGACTTTC,CASFLSGANVLTF
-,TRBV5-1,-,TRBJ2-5,TGCGCCAGCAGCGCAACTACAGGGCGGGCCGGGGAGACCCAGTACTTC,CASSATTGRAGETQYF
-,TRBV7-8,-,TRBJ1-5,TGTGCCAGCAGCTTAGGGGGGGGCGGGAATCAGCCCCAGCATTTT,CASSLGGGGNQPQHF
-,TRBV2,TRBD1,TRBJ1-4,TGTGCCAGCAGGGGGACAGGGAATGAAAAACTGTTTTTT,CASRGTGNEKLFF
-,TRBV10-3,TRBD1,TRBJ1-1,TGTGCCATCAGTGAGGGGACAGGGGATAACACTGAAGCTTTCTTT,CAISEGTGDNTEAFF
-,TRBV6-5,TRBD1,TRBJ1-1,TGTGCCAGCAGTTACGGGGGGACAGGGGGAGACACTGAAGCTTTCTTT,CASSYGGTGGDTEAFF
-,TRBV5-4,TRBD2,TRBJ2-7,TGTGCCAGCAGCCCCGAAAGCGGGAGGCCCTACGAGCAGTACTTC,CASSPESGRPYEQYF
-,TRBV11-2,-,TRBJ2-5,TGTGCCAGCAGCTTTAACGCGTACCGGGACTTTGAGACCCAGTACTTC,CASSFNAYRDFETQYF
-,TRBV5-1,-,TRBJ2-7,TGCGCCAGCAGGGCAGAGGTCGAGCAGTACTTC,CASRAEVEQYF
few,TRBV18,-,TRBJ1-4,TGTGCCAGCTCAAACGGGGCAGGGGCCAATGAAAAACTGTTTTTT,CASSNGAGANEKLFF
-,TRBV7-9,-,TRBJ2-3,TGTGCCAGCATCCATCCCGGGGTTAGCACAGATACGCAGTATTTT,CASIHPGVSTDTQYF
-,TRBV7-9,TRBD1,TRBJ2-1,TGTGCCAGCAGCTTCGGACAGGTAAATGAGCAGTTCTTC,CASSFGQVNEQFF
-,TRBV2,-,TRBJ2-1,TGTGCCAGCAGCGGTCCTCAGGGGGGACCCTACAATGAGCAGTTCTTC,CASSGPQGGPYNEQFF
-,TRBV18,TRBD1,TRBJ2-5,TGTGCCAGCTCACCAGGGACAGCAAGGGAGACCCAGTACTTC,CASSPGTARETQYF
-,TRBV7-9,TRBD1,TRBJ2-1,TGTGCCAGCAGCTCAACCCAGGGGGATGAGCAGTTCTTC,CASSSTQGDEQFF
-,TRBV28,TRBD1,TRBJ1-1,TGTGCCAGCAGAACTGGGGACAGTTACATGAACACTGAAGCTTTCTTT,CASRTGDSYMNTEAFF
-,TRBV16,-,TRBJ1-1,TGTGCCAGCAGCCAAACCTGGGAGGACACTGAAGCTTTCTTT,CASSQTWEDTEAFF
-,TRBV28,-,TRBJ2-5,TGTGCCAGCAGACTACCTGGAGGGTCCGGGGGACAAGAGACCCAGTACTTC,CASRLPGGSGGQETQYF
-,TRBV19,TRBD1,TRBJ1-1,TGTGCCAGTACCCCCTATCACAGGGGGGACACTGAAGCTTTCTTT,CASTPYHRGDTEAFF
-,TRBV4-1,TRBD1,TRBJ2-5,TGCGCCAGCAGCCAAGGGAGGAGGACAGGGGTTTCAGAGACCCAGTACTTC,CASSQGRRTGVSETQYF
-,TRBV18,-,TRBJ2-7,TGTGCCAGCTCACCAGAGACAGGAACCTACTACGAGCAGTACTTC,CASSPETGTYYEQYF
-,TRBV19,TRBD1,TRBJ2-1,TGTGCCAGTAAGGACGATACCGGGACAGGGGACAATGAGCAGTTCTTC,CASKDDTGTGDNEQFF
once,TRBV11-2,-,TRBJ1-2,TGTGCCAGCAGCCCCGGGGGAGGGGAGGGCTACACCTTC,CASSPGGGEGYTF
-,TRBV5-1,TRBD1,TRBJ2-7,TGCGCCAGCAGCTTGGAAGGACAGGGGGGTTACGAGCAGTACTTC,CASSLEGQGGYEQYF
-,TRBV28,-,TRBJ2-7,TGTGCCAGCAGTCAGATATATGGCGAGCAGTACTTC,CASSQIYGEQYF
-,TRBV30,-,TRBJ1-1,TGTGCCTGGAAGGGGGACGCCACTGAAGCTTTCTTT,CAWKGDATEAFF
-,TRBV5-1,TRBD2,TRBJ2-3,TGCGCCAGCAGCCCGAGCGGGATCTACACAGATACGCAGTATTTT,CASSPSGIYTDTQYF
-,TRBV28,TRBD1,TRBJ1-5,TGTGCCAGCAAACGGGACAGGGAGAACCAGCCCCAGCATTTT,CASKRDRENQPQHF
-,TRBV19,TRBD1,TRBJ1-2,TGTGCCAGTACCGGCCTACAGGGGACTGGCTATGGCTACACCTTC,CASTGLQGTGYGYTF
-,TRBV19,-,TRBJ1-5,TGTGCCAGTAGTATGTCGCTAGACTATAGCAATCAGCCCCAGCATTTT,CASSMSLDYSNQPQHF
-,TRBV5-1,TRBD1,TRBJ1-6,TGCGCCAGCAGCTTGGACCGGACAGGGTATTCACCCCTCCACTTT,CASSLDRTGYSPLHF